This T cell receptor (beta chain) was observed in a study of T cell changes during pregnancy in multiple sclerosis. The method was immunoSEQ multiplex PCR; TCRdb's version includes in-frame clones alone and lacks a portion of them. The sample includes roughly 100,000 clones, 85% to 95% of them seen just once. This CDR3 contains 15 residues. Germline CDR1 is LNHDA and CDR2 is SQIVND (reference sequence). The ends lost 7 bases at V and 6 bases at J; junction bases unmatched: 9. V usage is TRBV19 and J usage is TRBJ1-4, with 9 bases aligning to TRBD1. This TCR was recovered from a female donor with multiple sclerosis, enrolled in a pregnancy study. The sequenced sample was peripheral blood, obtained after pregnancy. The CDR3: CASTYTGTGYEKLFF. DNA of the CDR3: TGTGCCAGTACCTATACGGGGACAGGGTATGAAAAACTGTTTTTT.